Listed here are 8 T cell receptor beta chains from one sample, sequenced in a study of CD8+ T cells in alopecia areata. As the sequencing template, cDNA was produced by extracting RNA and reverse transcribing it. Clones were read by immunoSEQ multiplex PCR, and TCRdb kept only the in-frame ones, dropping some. This table has roughly 200,000 clones, almost 65% appearing once. Sequences were derived from CD4+ T cells sorted from blood, sampled at week 0. The receptors shown here come from a human donor with alopecia areata.

The rearrangement links TRBV2 to TRBJ1-2, with D perhaps matching TRBD1 (6 bases). Trimming stripped 2 bases from V and 5 bases from J, with 12 bases between. CDR1 is SNHLY and CDR2 is FYNNEI in the germline V gene. This CDR3 comprises 14 residues. The CDR3 nucleotides are TGTGCCAGCAGTGAAATTACAGGGAAGTATGGCTACACCTTC. It is translated as CASSEITGKYGYTF.

The chain carries TRBV5-6 and TRBJ1-5; no clear D. The CDR3 has 16 amino acids. Per the germline V gene, CDR1 is SGHDT and CDR2 is YYEEEE. V shed 1 base and J shed 3 bases, with 14 bases lying between them. This CDR3 is CASSLSRVGNNQPQHF. The CDR3 DNA reads as TGTGCCAGCAGCTTGAGCCGGGTGGGAAACAATCAGCCCCAGCATTTT.

The sample holds a few counts of this clone. The chain recombines TRBV18 with TRBJ2-5; 7 bases map to TRBD1. J lost 2 bases, V lost 0 bases, and 3 bases had no gene match. The length of the CDR3 is 15 residues. Germline V gene data show CDR1 as KGHSH and CDR2 as LQKENI. The CDR3: CASSPPDRAQETQYF. The CDR3 coding sequence is TGTGCCAGCTCACCACCTGACAGGGCACAAGAGACCCAGTACTTC. The variable domain in full, with the rest retrieved from reference TRBV18 and TRBJ2-5, is NAGVMQNPRHLVRRRGQEARLRCSPMKGHSHVYWYRQLPEEGLKFMVYLQKENIIDESGMPKERFSAEFPKEGPSILRIQQVVRGDSAAYFCASSPPDRAQETQYFGPGTRLLVL.

This chain joins TRBV15 and TRBJ1-4; no definite D call. The CDR3 has 14 residues. Between the trimmed V and J ends, which lost 5 bases and 6 bases, there was a span of 13 bases. Germline CDR1 is LNHNV and CDR2 is YYDKDF (reference sequence). CDR3 bases: TGTGCCACCAGCTGGCCTGGCCCGGATGAAAAACTGTTTTTT. It translates to CATSWPGPDEKLFF.

This sequence joins TRBV11-3 and TRBJ2-3, with TRBD2 identical over 13 bases. V lost 4 bases to trimming and J lost 7 bases; unmatched junction nucleotides: 14. This CDR3 region has 18 residues. Germline CDR1 is SGHNT and CDR2 is YENEEA. CDR3 region: CASSSREGLAGPRNTQYF. The CDR3 region has the DNA TGTGCCAGCAGCTCTAGGGAGGGACTAGCGGGGCCCCGGAATACGCAGTATTTT. The whole variable domain, remainder taken from reference TRBV11-3 and TRBJ2-3, is EAGVVQSPRYKIIEKKQPVAFWCNPISGHNTLYWYLQNLGQGPELLIRYENEEAVDDSQLPKDRFSAERLKGVDSTLKIQPAELGDSAVYLCASSSREGLAGPRNTQYFGPGTRLTVL.

This rearrangement joins TRBV4-3 to TRBJ2-5, with TRBD2 as a possible D gene (6 bases). This CDR3 has 15 residues. V lost 0 bases to trimming and J lost 4 bases, with 12 bases between them. Germline V CDR1 and CDR2: LGHNA, YSLEER. CDR3 nucleotides: TGCGCCAGCAGCCAAGACGCGGGGCCGGGAGAGACCCAGTACTTC. It encodes CASSQDAGPGETQYF.

This clone was picked up a small number of times. The chain carries TRBV29-1 and TRBJ2-7; 10 bases align to TRBD1. The germline V gene has CDR1 SQVTM and CDR2 ANQGSEA. V lost 7 bases, J lost 5 bases, and 11 bases stayed unmatched. The CDR3 covers 14 residues. CDR3 loop: CSARAGTGAHEQYF. The CDR3 region has the DNA TGCAGCGCCCGGGCCGGGACAGGGGCCCACGAGCAGTACTTC.

This clone has more than one count but fewer than ten. The chain links TRBV30 to TRBJ2-7; maybe TRBD2 (6 bases). The germline V gene encodes CDR1 GTSNPN and CDR2 SVGIG (reference sequence). This CDR3 region has 13 residues. V lost 3 bases, J lost 1 base, and 10 bases lay in between. CDR3: CAWRKGGSYEQYF. The CDR3 DNA sequence: TGTGCCTGGAGAAAGGGAGGATCCTACGAGCAGTACTTC.